The clone carrying this T cell receptor beta chain was picked up one time. The authors' processing: Cell counts per sample came from amplifying reference gene primers. Libraries were prepared by immunoSEQ multiplex PCR; TCRdb keeps only in-frame clonotypes and omits some of them. V, J and clone size are those of that table, while D and trimming were read from the DNA. This sample has a few hundred thousand clones, with about 88% found just once. This record comes from a study of blood T cell repertoires in COVID-19. The CDR3 is made up of 15 amino acids. V gave up 4 bases and J gave up 3 bases; unmatched junction bases: 6. Germline V gives CDR1 SGDLS, CDR2 YYNGEE. Seattle's cohort entered during active infection and was followed longitudinally.

The TCR sequence derives from a woman between 45 and 60 years old with COVID-19, enrolled during active disease. Input material: peripheral blood. The chain recombines TRBV9 with TRBJ2-3, with TRBD1 matching 9 bases. The CDR3: CASSPRTGATDTQYF. CDR3 DNA sequence: TGTGCCAGCAGCCCGAGGACAGGGGCAACAGATACGCAGTATTTT.